This is a list of T cell receptor beta chains from one sample in a study of blood T cell repertoires in COVID-19. Sequenced by immunoSEQ multiplex PCR; TCRdb stores in-frame clones only, minus some. The sample lists 50,000 to 60,000 clones; nearly 85% were seen once. Sequenced sample: peripheral blood. The source is a man aged 40-55 years with acute or convalescent COVID-19. CDR3s include the opening cysteine and the closing phenylalanine or tryptophan. The order of the fields is J gene, clone size, V gene, D gene, CDR3 length, CDR3 DNA, CDR3 protein. D genes are given only for firm matches. Only some rows state a clone size, as once, few, many or a class for expanded clones.

TRBJ1-2	NA	TRBV10-2	TRBD1	18	TGCGCCAGCAGTGGCTCCGGGACAGGATCTCATCAGGCAGCTGGCTACACCTTC	CASSGSGTGSHQAAGYTF
TRBJ1-1	NA	TRBV10-2	TRBD1	14	TGCGCCAGCAGAGACAGGGGGCTATACACTGAAGCTTTCTTT	CASRDRGLYTEAFF
TRBJ2-1	NA	TRBV19	TRBD2	15	TGTGCCAGTAGTATTCGACTAGCGGGGGGGAATGAGCAGTTCTTC	CASSIRLAGGNEQFF
TRBJ1-2	NA	TRBV5-4	NA	13	TGTGCCAGCAGCGACAATTACTTGGGTGGCTACACCTTC	CASSDNYLGGYTF
TRBJ1-6	few	TRBV7-8	TRBD1	14	TGTGCCAGCAGCCCGGGACAGGCGAATTCACCCCTCCACTTT	CASSPGQANSPLHF
TRBJ1-2	few	TRBV3-1/TRBV3-2	TRBD1	16	TGTGCCAGCAGCCCTTATCTTGGGACAGCTAACTATGGCTACACCTTC	CASSPYLGTANYGYTF
TRBJ1-1	NA	TRBV13	NA	13	TGTGCCAGCAGCTTATATGGCAGCGCTCGGGCTTTCTTT	CASSLYGSARAFF
TRBJ2-7	NA	TRBV27	NA	15	TGTGCCAGCAGTTTAGGTCCCGGGGGTACCTACGAGCAGTACTTC	CASSLGPGGTYEQYF
TRBJ2-3	NA	TRBV6-2/TRBV6-3	NA	16	TGTGCCAGCAGTTACTCTTCCGCGGGCCCCCCCTCTACGCAGTATTTT	CASSYSSAGPPSTQYF
TRBJ2-7	NA	TRBV24-1	TRBD1	16	TGTGCCACCAGTGATGCCGGGACAGGGGTAAGGGACGAGCAGTACTTC	CATSDAGTGVRDEQYF
TRBJ2-3	NA	TRBV30	NA	15	TGTGCCTGGACGAGGCAGCTAGGAAGCACAGATACGCAGTATTTT	CAWTRQLGSTDTQYF
TRBJ2-1	NA	TRBV6-5	TRBD1	14	TGTGCCACCCTGGGGCGGGACAGGGTCAATGAGCAGTTCTTC	CATLGRDRVNEQFF
TRBJ1-2	NA	TRBV29-1	NA	13	TGCAGCGTTGATTTTGAGGATAACTATGGCTACACCTTC	CSVDFEDNYGYTF
TRBJ2-6	NA	TRBV19	NA	14	TGTGCCAGTACCCGGGGGTCTGGGGCCAACGTCCTGACTTTC	CASTRGSGANVLTF
TRBJ2-3	NA	TRBV19	TRBD2	16	TGTGCCAGTAGAAACCCAACTAGCGGGAGTGGAGATACGCAGTATTTT	CASRNPTSGSGDTQYF
TRBJ1-5	NA	TRBV19	TRBD1	17	TGTGCCAGTAGGGGACAGGATCTTATACTAAGCAATCAGCCCCAGCATTTT	CASRGQDLILSNQPQHF
TRBJ2-2	NA	TRBV6-5	TRBD1	15	TGTGCCAGCAGTCCAATGAGGACAGGGAACGGGGAGCTGTTTTTT	CASSPMRTGNGELFF
TRBJ1-2	NA	TRBV5-6	TRBD1	14	TGTGCCAGCAGCCCCCGGGACAGGTATTATGGCTACACCTTC	CASSPRDRYYGYTF
TRBJ1-1	NA	TRBV1	NA	17	TGCACCAGCAGCCAAGAAAGATGGGGCAGGAAGAACACTGAAGCTTTCTTT	CTSSQERWGRKNTEAFF
TRBJ1-5	NA	TRBV15	TRBD1	16	TGTGCCACCAGCAAAACCCGACAGGGTGGCAATCAGCCCCAGCATTTT	CATSKTRQGGNQPQHF
TRBJ2-2	NA	TRBV30	TRBD1	13	TGTGCCTGGAGTGGGACAGGGACCGGGGAGCTGTTTTTT	CAWSGTGTGELFF
TRBJ2-2	NA	TRBV10-1	TRBD1	16	TGCGCCAGCAGGGCTGGACAGGGTGAAGGAACCGGGGAGCTGTTTTTT	CASRAGQGEGTGELFF
TRBJ2-1	NA	TRBV15	TRBD2	15	TGTGCCACCAGCAGCCCACCGACTAGCGGGGCCCAGCAGTTCTTC	CATSSPPTSGAQQFF
TRBJ2-1	NA	TRBV6-1	NA	11	TGTGCCAGCAGTGAGTGGCAGGTCGAGTTCTTC	CASSEWQVEFF
TRBJ1-5	NA	TRBV30	TRBD1	13	TGTGCCTGGGCACAGGGGGCAGAGCAGCCCCAGCATTTT	CAWAQGAEQPQHF
TRBJ2-2	NA	TRBV5-1	TRBD2	17	TGCGCCAGCAGCAATGGACTAGCGGGAGGGTCGGCCGGGGAGCTGTTTTTT	CASSNGLAGGSAGELFF
TRBJ2-5	NA	TRBV11-2	TRBD2	15	TGTGCCAGCAGCCGACATAGCGGGGCCCGGGGGACCCAGTACTTC	CASSRHSGARGTQYF
TRBJ2-7	NA	TRBV5-4	NA	15	TGTGCCAGCAGCCCCGGACAGAAAGCCGCCTACGAGCAGTACTTC	CASSPGQKAAYEQYF
TRBJ1-2	NA	TRBV7-5	NA	15	TGTGCCAGAAGCCCCCCGAGGTTGGCTAACTATGGCTACACCTTC	CARSPPRLANYGYTF
TRBJ2-4	few	TRBV4-1	TRBD1	20	TGCGCCAGCAGCTTACCCACCGGGACAGGGGGTTTTCTAGCCAAAAACATTCAGTACTTC	CASSLPTGTGGFLAKNIQYF
TRBJ1-5	NA	TRBV6-5	NA	13	TGTGCCAGCACGACTACCGGGAATCAGCCCCAGCATTTT	CASTTTGNQPQHF
TRBJ2-5	NA	TRBV11-2	NA	14	TGTGCCAGCAGATCATCGGGGGTCGAGGAGACCCAGTACTTC	CASRSSGVEETQYF
TRBJ1-5	NA	TRBV6-1	NA	13	TGTGCCAGCAGTGAACTCTCAGGCCAGCCCCAGCATTTT	CASSELSGQPQHF
TRBJ2-7	NA	TRBV15	TRBD1	14	TGTGCCACCAAGAGGGACAGGGCCTTCTACGAGCAGTACTTC	CATKRDRAFYEQYF
TRBJ1-1	NA	TRBV30	TRBD1	12	TGTGCCTGGAGTCGCAGGGGGATTGAAGCTTTCTTT	CAWSRRGIEAFF
TRBJ2-7	NA	TRBV28	TRBD1	13	TGTGCCAGCCGGGGACAGGGGCAGGTCGAGCAGTACTTC	CASRGQGQVEQYF
TRBJ2-5	NA	TRBV6-6	NA	14	TGTGCCAGCAGTTACCGGGGGGCAGGGGAGACCCAGTACTTC	CASSYRGAGETQYF
TRBJ2-1	NA	TRBV3-1/TRBV3-2	NA	15	TGTGCCAGCAGCCAAGAATATGCTACTCACAATGAGCAGTTCTTC	CASSQEYATHNEQFF
TRBJ1-1	once	TRBV6-5	TRBD1	14	TGTGCCAGCAGGACGACAGGGATGAACACTGAAGCTTTCTTT	CASRTTGMNTEAFF
TRBJ2-7	NA	TRBV7-2	NA	13	TGTGCCAGCAGCTTACCTGTCGGACTCAAATTCACCTTC	CASSLPVGLKFTF
TRBJ1-1	NA	TRBV6-1	NA	16	TGTGCCAGCAGTGGGCCCCACACTAAGTCGAACACTGAAGCTTTCTTT	CASSGPHTKSNTEAFF
TRBJ2-4	NA	TRBV5-1	NA	14	TGCGCCAGCAGCTTGTTGCCAGGAAGAAACATTCAGTACTTC	CASSLLPGRNIQYF
TRBJ1-2	NA	TRBV27	TRBD1	9	TGTGCCACCTTCGACAGGGTCATCTTC	CATFDRVIF
TRBJ2-3	NA	TRBV19	NA	15	TGTGCCAGTAGTATTGATTTCCAGAGCACAGATACGCAGTATTTT	CASSIDFQSTDTQYF
TRBJ1-6	NA	TRBV12-3/TRBV12-4	NA	13	TGTGCCAGCAGTTTATTTATGAATTCACCCCTCCACTTT	CASSLFMNSPLHF
TRBJ1-1	NA	TRBV5-6	NA	14	TGTGCCAGCAGCTTGAGGGGGATTAACACTGAAGCTTTCTTT	CASSLRGINTEAFF
TRBJ2-7	NA	TRBV28	NA	15	TGTGCCAGCAGCGTCGCCTCCGGGAGCTCCTACGAGCAGTACTTC	CASSVASGSSYEQYF
TRBJ1-1	NA	TRBV6-5	NA	11	TGTGCCAGTATCCGGGGGACTGAAGCTTTCTTT	CASIRGTEAFF
TRBJ1-3	NA	TRBV11-3	NA	12	TGTGCCAGCAGCTTATCGGGAAACACCATATATTTT	CASSLSGNTIYF
TRBJ2-7	NA	TRBV5-1	NA	14	TGCGCCAGCGCCCTGGAGGGGCCGAGGGACGAGCAGTACTTC	CASALEGPRDEQYF
TRBJ1-5	NA	TRBV6-5	NA	14	TGTGCCAGCGGCTTACAGGGACGGGGTCAGCCCCAGCATTTT	CASGLQGRGQPQHF
TRBJ1-3	NA	TRBV23-1	NA	16	TGCGCCAGCAGTCCCGGGCAGGGCGGCTCTGGAAACACCATATATTTT	CASSPGQGGSGNTIYF
TRBJ1-4	NA	TRBV9	TRBD1	15	TGTGCCAGCAGCGCGCAACAGGGGTTTAATGAAAAACTGTTTTTT	CASSAQQGFNEKLFF
TRBJ1-2	NA	TRBV30	TRBD1	14	TGTGCCTGGAGTTACGACAGGGGTAACTATGGCTACACCTTC	CAWSYDRGNYGYTF
TRBJ2-5	once	TRBV24-1	NA	15	TGTGCCACCAGTGATCTGCAGGCGCTCATGGAGACCCAGTACTTC	CATSDLQALMETQYF